This T cell receptor (beta chain) was sequenced for a study of identical twins. This clonotype was counted ten times or more. Its antigen remains unknown. V trimming: 6 bases; J trimming: 3 bases; junction bases outside the gene matches: 9. Per the germline V gene, CDR1 is SGHAT and CDR2 is FQNNGV. The length of the CDR3 is 18 residues. The study's findings and limits: The same donors were not followed; conclusions instead depended on cross-sectional statistical analysis.

MiXCR, run by TCRdb on the 5' RACE reads, gives a single entry per CDR3 protein. The table has about 700,000 distinct CDR3 sequences, 6% to 6.5% seen once. The V and J genes are TRBV11-2 and TRBJ2-6; 12 bases align to TRBD1. This TCR derives from a man between 18 and 35 years old in good health. Sequencing input: naive T cells sorted from blood. CDR3 nucleotides: TGTGCCAGCAGGGACACGGGACAGGGGGCATTTGGGGCCAACGTCCTGACTTTC. Translation gives CASRDTGQGAFGANVLTF.